What follows are 29 T cell receptor beta chains derived from one specimen sequenced in a study of T-cell reconstitution after alpha-beta-depleted transplantation in children. Unique molecular identifiers were built into the TCRbeta library. Each CDR3 protein is one row after TCRdb ran MiXCR on the PCR reads. Of about 540,000 distinct CDR3 sequences in the sample, about 16% were seen once. Sequencing used PBMCs from the stem cell graft donor, obtained from the stem cell graft. The receptors stem from a human donor who donated a stem cell graft to a child with acute lymphoblastic leukemia.

The genes are TRBV20-1 and TRBJ1-1, with a weak D call TRBD1 (5 bases). This CDR3 contains 15 residues. Germline CDR1 and CDR2: DFQATT and SNEGSKA (reference sequence). V lost 4 bases, J lost 0 bases, and 15 bases lay in between. Here the CDR3 DNA reads TGCAGTGCTATGGACGCCGCGGGGCTGAACACTGAAGCTTTCTTT. Translated, it gives CSAMDAAGLNTEAFF.

In the case of this clonotype: The DNA is left out, because the CDR3 cannot be placed on it with certainty; the CDR3 is given as TCRdb lists it. The CDR3 protein is CVGGGNTGELFF. This chain connects TRBV21-1 to TRBJ2-2; TRBD1 was called by the table and not checked on the DNA. TRBV21-1 corresponds to a pseudogene. The CDR3 numbers 12 amino acids, ends counted.

The chain links TRBV12-3 or TRBV12-4 to TRBJ2-1; 7 bases match TRBD1. Unmatched junction bases numbered 4, after V lost 6 bases and J lost 8 bases. The length of the CDR3 is 12 residues. CDR3 nucleotides: TGTGCCAGCAGGACAGGGTGGCATGAGCAGTTCTTC. Its translation is CASRTGWHEQFF.

This clonotype was seen only a few times. This chain uses TRBV30 with TRBJ2-3; 9 positions match TRBD1. V gave up 2 bases and J gave up 4 bases; unmatched junction bases: 7. Germline V gives CDR1 GTSNPN, CDR2 SVGIG (reference sequence). The CDR3 contains 15 residues. The CDR3 region is CAWSQGQGTADTQYF. For the CDR3, the DNA is TGTGCCTGGAGTCAAGGACAGGGGACTGCAGATACGCAGTATTTT.

This clonotype was seen a handful of times. This sequence joins TRBV27 and TRBJ2-1; D not certain. Germline V gives CDR1 MNHEY, CDR2 SMNVEV (reference sequence). The CDR3 spans 12 residues. Trimming took 6 bases from V and 9 from J, leaving 12 bases between them. CDR3 residues: CASSFSPSEQFF. The CDR3 region has the DNA TGTGCCAGCAGCTTTTCTCCCAGTGAGCAGTTCTTC.

This chain joins TRBV19 and TRBJ2-2, with no clear D. The CDR3 consists of 17 residues. Trimming cost V 5 bases and J 1 base, with 17 bases left between them. Germline V gives CDR1 LNHDA, CDR2 SQIVND (reference sequence). Written as DNA, the CDR3 is TGTGCCAGTAGTGAGAGAGTGGGCCCCTTGAACACCGGGGAGCTGTTTTTT. The encoded protein is CASSERVGPLNTGELFF.

The chain couples TRBV5-1 to TRBJ2-7, with D maybe TRBD2 (6 bases). The CDR3 spans 15 residues. V was shortened by 6 bases and J by 3 bases, with 19 bases between the two germline ends. The V gene's germline CDR1 is SGHRS and CDR2 YFSETQ. The CDR3 loop is CASNPGIADYYEQYF. The CDR3 DNA reads TGCGCCAGCAATCCCGGAATAGCGGACTACTACGAGCAGTACTTC. Variable domain in full (rest from reference TRBV5-1 and TRBJ2-7): KAGVTQTPRYLIKTRGQQVTLSCSPISGHRSVSWYQQTPGQGLQFLFEYFSETQRNKGNFPGRFSGRQFSNSRSEMNVSTLELGDSALYLCASNPGIADYYEQYFGPGTRLTVT.

V usage is TRBV5-6 and J usage is TRBJ2-5; 9 bases map to TRBD2. Trimming at V came to 1 base and at J to 6 bases, leaving 4 bases not matched to a gene. CDR1 and CDR2 from the germline V gene are SGHDT and YYEEEE. The CDR3 has 14 amino acids. The CDR3 nucleotides are TGTGCCAGCAGCTTGCGCGGGAGGGGGAAGACCCAGTACTTC. Protein product: CASSLRGRGKTQYF.

V is TRBV27 and J is TRBJ2-1, with D perhaps being TRBD1 or TRBD2 (6 bases each). CDR1 and CDR2 (germline): MNHEY, SMNVEV (reference sequence). The CDR3 spans 15 residues. Trimming took off 7 bases at V and 8 bases at J, with 21 bases between the two ends. The chain's CDR3 is CASTLTGGVVYEQFF. The CDR3 DNA sequence: TGTGCCAGCACCTTGACAGGAGGGGTTGTCTATGAGCAGTTCTTC.

V gene TRBV5-1 combines with J gene TRBJ2-7; TRBD1 matches at 7 bases. There are 15 residues in the CDR3. Trimming removed 4 bases from V and 0 bases from J; junction bases left unmatched: 7. Germline V CDR1 and CDR2: SGHRS, YFSETQ. CDR3 DNA: TGCGCCAGCAGCCTGGGGACAGTATTCTCCTACGAGCAGTACTTC. Translating it yields CASSLGTVFSYEQYF.

There are many counts of this clonotype. The chain is built from TRBV20-1 and TRBJ2-1; 11 nucleotides agree with TRBD2. Germline CDR1 is DFQATT and CDR2 is SNEGSKA (reference sequence). The CDR3 covers 17 residues. For the CDR3, the DNA is TGCTGCGCTATTTTGTTAGCGGGAGGGAGGTCCTACAATGAGCAGTTCTTC. The encoded protein is CCAILLAGGRSYNEQFF.

This clonotype occurred a few times. The chain combines TRBV12-3 or TRBV12-4 with TRBJ1-5; maybe TRBD1 (6 bases). V dropped 6 bases and J dropped 7 bases, with 16 bases sitting between them. The CDR3 length is 14 residues. CDR3 in amino acids: CASRAGEGGQPQHF. CDR3 in DNA: TGTGCCAGCAGGGCAGGGGAGGGCGGACAGCCCCAGCATTTT.

The V gene is TRBV10-3, the J gene TRBJ2-1; 8 nucleotides agree with TRBD1. The CDR3 consists of 13 residues. V shed 11 bases, J shed 2 bases, and the junction held 5 bases outside the gene matches. Germline values: CDR1 ENHRY, CDR2 SYGVKD. The CDR3 DNA reads TGTGCCTCCCAGGGGGCGGCCTACAATGAGCAGTTCTTC. It encodes CASQGAAYNEQFF.

The genes are TRBV9 and TRBJ2-2; the D is unclear. Trimming removed 2 bases at V and 0 bases at J, with 8 bases between. The CDR3 extends over 15 amino acids. Per germline, CDR1 SGDLS and CDR2 YYNGEE. CDR3 in DNA: TGTGCCAGCAGCGTTCTGCGCGCGAACACCGGGGAGCTGTTTTTT. Its protein is CASSVLRANTGELFF.

This chain uses TRBV9 with TRBJ2-3; the match to TRBD2 covers 8 bases. V lost 3 bases to trimming and J lost 6 bases; unmatched junction nucleotides: 6. The CDR3 is made up of 14 amino acids. Germline loops: CDR1 SGDLS, CDR2 YYNGEE. The chain's CDR3 is CASSAFLAGDTQYF. Here the CDR3 DNA reads TGTGCCAGCAGCGCTTTCCTAGCGGGCGATACGCAGTATTTT.

This clonotype was recorded a few times. The chain recombines TRBV12-3 or TRBV12-4 with TRBJ2-3; D is tentatively TRBD1 or TRBD2 (5 bases each). The CDR3 runs to 12 residues. V gave up 6 bases and J gave up 4 bases, with 8 bases separating them. CDR3 sequence reads: CASSGTSDTQYF. As DNA, the CDR3 is TGTGCCAGCAGCGGGACGTCAGATACGCAGTATTTT.

This clonotype was seen more than once but under ten times. This chain links TRBV7-8 with TRBJ2-7; D ambiguous. V lost 3 bases and J lost 1, with 10 bases in between. CDR1 and CDR2 (germline): SGHVS, FQNEAQ. The CDR3 loop spans 14 amino acids. Here the CDR3 reads CASSFSPRSYEQYF. CDR3 nucleotide sequence: TGTGCCAGCAGCTTCTCCCCTAGATCCTACGAGCAGTACTTC.

The chain recombines TRBV5-1 with TRBJ2-5; TRBD2 agrees at 11 bases. Germline assignment: CDR1 SGHRS and CDR2 YFSETQ. The CDR3 contains 17 residues. Trimming took 0 bases from V and 3 from J; bases not matched to a gene: 7. CDR3 sequence (DNA): TGCGCCAGCAGCTTGGGCGGGACTAGCGGATTGAAAGAGACCCAGTACTTC. Translation gives CASSLGGTSGLKETQYF.

V and J are TRBV5-5 and TRBJ2-1, with D unclear. The CDR3 extends over 17 amino acids. Per germline, CDR1 SGHKS and CDR2 YYEKEE (reference sequence). Trimming removed 0 bases at V and 0 bases at J, with 13 bases between. CDR3 region: CASSLGPRLSSYNEQFF. The CDR3 DNA reads as TGTGCCAGCAGCTTGGGACCGCGACTTAGCTCCTACAATGAGCAGTTCTTC.

The chain is built from TRBV9 and TRBJ1-5; no definite D call. From germline, CDR1 is SGDLS and CDR2 YYNGEE. V lost 0 bases to trimming and J lost 4 bases, with 8 bases between them. The CDR3 covers 14 residues. The CDR3: CASSVGQANQPQHF. In DNA, the CDR3 is TGTGCCAGCAGCGTAGGTCAGGCGAATCAGCCCCAGCATTTT.

The chain carries TRBV7-9 and TRBJ1-2; D is uncertain. The CDR3 has 15 residues. V lost 3 bases to trimming and J lost 3 bases, with 14 bases between them. Germline CDR1 reads SEHNR; CDR2 reads FQNEAQ (reference sequence). CDR3 residues: CASSFPPGKDYGYTF. The CDR3 coding sequence is TGTGCCAGCAGCTTTCCTCCGGGAAAGGACTATGGCTACACCTTC.

The chain recombines TRBV5-1 with TRBJ2-1; D gene unclear. The CDR3 consists of 11 residues. The germline V and J ends were trimmed by 4 bases and 10 bases, with 9 bases remaining between them. CDR1 is SGHRS, CDR2 YFSETQ, per germline. Here the CDR3 reads CASSSPAEQFF. CDR3 in DNA: TGCGCCAGCAGCAGTCCAGCGGAGCAGTTCTTC. Full variable domain (missing parts from reference TRBV5-1 and TRBJ2-1): KAGVTQTPRYLIKTRGQQVTLSCSPISGHRSVSWYQQTPGQGLQFLFEYFSETQRNKGNFPGRFSGRQFSNSRSEMNVSTLELGDSALYLCASSSPAEQFFGPGTRLTVL.

The chain carries TRBV29-1 and TRBJ2-7; TRBD2 matches at 8 bases. Germline CDR1 and CDR2: SQVTM and ANQGSEA. The ends lost 2 bases at V and 2 bases at J; junction bases unmatched: 8. The CDR3 consists of 15 residues. The CDR3 here is CSVERASGQTYEQYF. As DNA, the CDR3 is TGCAGCGTTGAACGCGCTAGCGGGCAAACCTACGAGCAGTACTTC.

The chain carries TRBV12-3 or TRBV12-4 and TRBJ1-2; TRBD1 matches at 8 bases. CDR3 length: 14 residues. Germline trimming cut 5 bases from V and 5 bases from J; bases unmatched to any gene: 7. CDR3: CASSRERTGYGYTF. CDR3 in DNA: TGTGCCAGCAGTCGGGAACGGACAGGGTATGGCTACACCTTC.

This clonotype showed up just a few times. This sequence joins TRBV28 and TRBJ1-1; D uncertain. The CDR3 spans 14 residues. Germline lookup yields CDR1 MDHEN and CDR2 SYDVKM. V was shortened by 2 bases and J by 7 bases, with 14 bases between the two germline ends. This CDR3 is CASSLVVELLEAFF. Here the CDR3 DNA reads TGTGCCAGCAGTTTAGTGGTGGAGCTCCTTGAAGCTTTCTTT.

V usage is TRBV27 and J usage is TRBJ2-3; D not resolved. Trimming left V 5 bases short and J 5 bases short, with 8 bases between. The CDR3 is 12 residues long. Per the germline V gene, CDR1 is MNHEY and CDR2 is SMNVEV (reference sequence). CDR3 residues: CASSPRRDTQYF. In DNA form, the CDR3 reads TGTGCCAGCAGTCCTCGTAGAGATACGCAGTATTTT.

This clonotype was seen more than once but under ten times. CDR3 nucleotide sequence: TGTGCCAGCAGCAGGGGGATAGCCTACGAGCAGTACTTC. Translated, it gives CASSRGIAYEQYF. The rearrangement links TRBV5-6 to TRBJ2-7; possible D gene TRBD1, 6 bases. The germline gives CDR1 SGHDT, CDR2 YYEEEE. The V end lost 4 bases, the J end lost 2 bases, and 10 bases lay between the germline ends. The CDR3 covers 13 residues.

V and J are TRBV5-6 and TRBJ1-5; D perhaps matches TRBD1 (6 bases). Trimming removed 4 bases at V and 7 bases at J, with 12 bases between. Germline-derived CDR1 and CDR2 are SGHDT and YYEEEE. The CDR3 sequence is 13 residues long. CDR3 nucleotide sequence: TGTGCCAGCAGCCCCCTAACAGGGCAGCCCCAGCATTTT. Translated, it gives CASSPLTGQPQHF.

This chain joins TRBV20-1 and TRBJ2-1, with 12 bases matching TRBD2. The germline V gene encodes CDR1 DFQATT and CDR2 SNEGSKA (reference sequence). V lost 7 bases and J lost 8; bases outside the gene matches: 12. The CDR3 has 15 residues. Written as DNA, the CDR3 is TGCAGTGTGACTAGCGGGAGTGATCTTGGTGATGAGCAGTTCTTC. This encodes CSVTSGSDLGDEQFF.